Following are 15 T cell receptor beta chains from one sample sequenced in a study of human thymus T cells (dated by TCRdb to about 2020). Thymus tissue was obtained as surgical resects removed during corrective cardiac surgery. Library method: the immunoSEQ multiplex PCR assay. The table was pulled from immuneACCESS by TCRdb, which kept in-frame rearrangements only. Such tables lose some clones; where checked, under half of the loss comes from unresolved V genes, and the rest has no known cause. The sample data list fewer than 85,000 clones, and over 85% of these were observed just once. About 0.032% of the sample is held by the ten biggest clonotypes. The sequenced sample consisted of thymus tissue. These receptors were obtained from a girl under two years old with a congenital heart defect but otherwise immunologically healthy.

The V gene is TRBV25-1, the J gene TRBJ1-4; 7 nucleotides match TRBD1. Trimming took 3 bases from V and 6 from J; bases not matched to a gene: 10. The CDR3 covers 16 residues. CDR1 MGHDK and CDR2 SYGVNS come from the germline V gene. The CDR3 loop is CASSDLEQGWDEKLFF. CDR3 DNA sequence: TGTGCCAGCAGTGATCTAGAACAGGGGTGGGATGAAAAACTGTTTTTT.

For the CDR3, the DNA is TGTGCCAGCAGAAGATTTGGGACTGACAGGGTCCCCATGAACACTGAAGCTTTCTTT. Translating gives CASRRFGTDRVPMNTEAFF. This chain joins TRBV27 and TRBJ1-1; 7 bases match TRBD1. Per germline, CDR1 MNHEY and CDR2 SMNVEV (reference sequence). After removal of 6 bases from V and 0 bases from J, the junction contained 19 bases not matched to a gene. CDR3 length equals 19 residues.

This chain's CDR3 is CASSQESYGDRGQHPGELFF. The CDR3, as DNA: TGCGCCAGCAGCCAAGAATCCTACGGCGACAGGGGCCAACACCCCGGGGAGCTGTTTTTT. This chain joins TRBV4-1 and TRBJ2-2; 8 bases align to TRBD1. The germline CDR1 and CDR2 sequences are MGHRA and YSYEKL. V gave up 0 bases and J gave up 6 bases; unmatched junction bases: 18. The CDR3 contains 20 residues.

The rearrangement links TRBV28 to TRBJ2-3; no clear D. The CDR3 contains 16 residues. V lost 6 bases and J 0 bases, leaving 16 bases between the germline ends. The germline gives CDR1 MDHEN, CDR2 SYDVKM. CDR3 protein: CASSHGLSSSTDTQYF. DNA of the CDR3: TGTGCCAGCAGCCATGGTCTGTCGTCTAGCACAGATACGCAGTATTTT.

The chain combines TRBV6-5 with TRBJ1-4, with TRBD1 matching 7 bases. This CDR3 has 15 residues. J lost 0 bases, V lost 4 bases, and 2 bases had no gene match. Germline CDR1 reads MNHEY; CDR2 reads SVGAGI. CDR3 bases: TGTGCCAGCAGTTCAACAGGGGCAACTAATGAAAAACTGTTTTTT. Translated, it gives CASSSTGATNEKLFF.

The DNA for the CDR3 is TGCGCCAGCAGCTTGTGTGGGACTAGCGGGAGGGGGTCCTACGAGCAGTACTTC. Its translation is CASSLCGTSGRGSYEQYF. The rearrangement joins TRBV5-1 to TRBJ2-7; TRBD2 matches 16 bases. CDR3 length: 18 residues. Germline CDR1 SGHRS, CDR2 YFSETQ. The V segment lost 1 base and the J segment 1 base; nucleotides outside the gene matches: 5.

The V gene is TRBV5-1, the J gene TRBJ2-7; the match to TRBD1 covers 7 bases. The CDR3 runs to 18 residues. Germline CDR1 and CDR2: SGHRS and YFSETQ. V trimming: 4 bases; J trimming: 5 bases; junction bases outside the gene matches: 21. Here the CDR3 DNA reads TGCGCCAGCAGCATAGGGAGACAGGGTGCTTTCGCGCGGGACGAGCAGTACTTC. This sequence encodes CASSIGRQGAFARDEQYF. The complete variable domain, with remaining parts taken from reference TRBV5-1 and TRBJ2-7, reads KAGVTQTPRYLIKTRGQQVTLSCSPISGHRSVSWYQQTPGQGLQFLFEYFSETQRNKGNFPGRFSGRQFSNSRSEMNVSTLELGDSALYLCASSIGRQGAFARDEQYFGPGTRLTVT.

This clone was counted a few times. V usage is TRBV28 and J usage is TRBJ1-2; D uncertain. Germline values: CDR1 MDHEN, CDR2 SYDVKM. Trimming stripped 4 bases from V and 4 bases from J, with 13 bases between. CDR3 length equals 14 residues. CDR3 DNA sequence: TGTGCCAGCAGTTCCTGCTCGTCCGTCTATGGCTACACCTTC. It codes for CASSSCSSVYGYTF.

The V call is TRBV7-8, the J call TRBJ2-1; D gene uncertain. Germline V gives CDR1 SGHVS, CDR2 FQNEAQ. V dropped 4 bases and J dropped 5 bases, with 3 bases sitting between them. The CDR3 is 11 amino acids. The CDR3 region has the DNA TGTGCCAGCAGCTCTAACAATGAGCAGTTCTTC. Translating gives CASSSNNEQFF.

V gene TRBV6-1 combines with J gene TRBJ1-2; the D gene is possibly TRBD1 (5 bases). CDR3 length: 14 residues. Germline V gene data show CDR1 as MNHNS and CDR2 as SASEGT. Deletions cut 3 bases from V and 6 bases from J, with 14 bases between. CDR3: CASSDSGSENGYTF. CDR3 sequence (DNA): TGTGCCAGCAGTGATTCAGGGTCAGAGAATGGCTACACCTTC.

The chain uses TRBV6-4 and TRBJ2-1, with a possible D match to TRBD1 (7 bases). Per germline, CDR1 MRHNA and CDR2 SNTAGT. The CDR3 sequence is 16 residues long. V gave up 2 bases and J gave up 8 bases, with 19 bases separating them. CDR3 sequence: CASSDGPSDRVDEQFF. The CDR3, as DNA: TGTGCCAGCAGTGACGGGCCTAGCGACAGGGTGGATGAGCAGTTCTTC.

DNA for the CDR3: TGCGCCAGCAGCTTGGCCCATCGGAGCTCCTACAATGAGCAGTTCTTC. It is translated as CASSLAHRSSYNEQFF. V usage is TRBV5-1 and J usage is TRBJ2-1, with D unclear. The CDR3 covers 16 residues. Germline assignment: CDR1 SGHRS and CDR2 YFSETQ. Trimming removed 0 bases from V and 0 bases from J, with 10 bases in between.

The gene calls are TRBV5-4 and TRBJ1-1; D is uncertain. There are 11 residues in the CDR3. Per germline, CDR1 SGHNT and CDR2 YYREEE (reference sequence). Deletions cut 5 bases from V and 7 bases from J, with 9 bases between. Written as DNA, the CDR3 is TGTGCCAGCAGTTTTAACGGTGAAGCTTTCTTT. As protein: CASSFNGEAFF.

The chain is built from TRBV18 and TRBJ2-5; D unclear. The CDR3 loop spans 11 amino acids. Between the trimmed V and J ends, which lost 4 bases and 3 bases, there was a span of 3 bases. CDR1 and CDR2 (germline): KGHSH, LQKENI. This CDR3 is CASSQKETQYF. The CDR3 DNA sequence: TGTGCCAGCTCACAAAAAGAGACCCAGTACTTC.

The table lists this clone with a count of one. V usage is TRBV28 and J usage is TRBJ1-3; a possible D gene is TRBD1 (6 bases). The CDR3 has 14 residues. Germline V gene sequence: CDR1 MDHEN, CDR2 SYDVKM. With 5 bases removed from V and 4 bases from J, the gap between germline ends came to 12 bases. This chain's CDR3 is CASSPTGCGNTIYF. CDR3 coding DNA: TGTGCCAGCAGTCCAACAGGGTGCGGAAACACCATATATTTT.